This T cell receptor beta chain was recovered during a study of blood T cell repertoires in COVID-19 (dated by TCRdb to the early 2020s). Some background on the complete study: The collaborator samples originated in the United States, Italy and Spain and spanned the acute and convalescent phases of COVID-19. Samples came from the ongoing ImmuneRACE study (first 160 participants) plus 1,254 subjects from 6 global collaborators. The repertoires were released in a freely available public database meant as a resource for research on the immune response to SARS-CoV-2. Where HLA class I and class II types were available, the types were taken from metadata supplied by the sample provider, not from assay-based typing. The dataset comprised deeply sampled blood TCRbeta repertoires from subjects exposed to, actively infected with, or recovered from COVID-19. The material from the prospective study consisted of cDNA or gDNA derived from T cells, B-cell-depleted T cells, or PBMCs. The sample metadata nearly always contained a de-identified subject ID, COVID-19 status, age in years and sex. Broader findings and caveats from the paper: How much clinical and demographic metadata was included differed by source and by participant, and the metadata was provided uncurated.

Reading the germline V gene (reference sequence) gives CDR1 MNHEY and CDR2 SMNVEV. There are 23 amino acids in the CDR3, from cysteine to phenylalanine inclusive. Only CDR3 DNA remains: 69 bases, in frame from the first base. V is cut back by 5 bases and J by 3 bases, with 23 bases in the junction unmatched. Points on this clone: Its antigen remains unidentified. One base away there is no much larger clone; base qualities are not given.

The collaborating institutions used their own protocols to collect whole blood in K2EDTA tubes. For TCRbeta analysis, collaborators shipped samples in one of three forms: frozen whole blood, isolated PBMCs, or DNA extracted from either of those sample types. TCRbeta CDR3 regions were amplified from genomic DNA using the immunoSEQ Assay, a bias-controlled multiplex PCR. From the authors' description of their analysis: The number of nucleated cells in each sample was estimated by amplification of reference gene primers within the assay. To quantify the absolute abundance of each unique TCRbeta CDR3 rearrangement, sequence reads were collapsed and filtered. For each sample, productive Simpson clonality was calculated as the square root of Simpson's diversity index over productive rearrangements. The source is immuneACCESS, and TCRdb retained only in-frame sequences with V and J called. Part of the clones is not carried over; for the studies checked, unresolved V genes explain less than half of this, and the remainder is unexplained. V, J and clone size derive from that table, while D and trimming were established from the DNA sequence. This sample has around 200,000 clones in its table, and around 85% of those were observed once. The ten largest make up approximately 11% of the sample.

Sequenced input: peripheral blood. This TCR was sampled from a human donor with active or convalescent COVID-19. The donor label of this sample is uncertain. In this chain, TRBV27 is recombined with TRBJ2-1, with 15 junctional bases fitting TRBD2. The sequenced DNA is TGTGCCAGCAGTCCTCCGGGACAGGCATACGGGACTAGCGGGAGGCCGAACTACAATGAGCAGTTCTTC. Translated, this gives CASSPPGQAYGTSGRPNYNEQFF.